A single T cell receptor beta chain is shown here with its context. No antigen is known for it. This CDR3 has 13 amino acids. Germline values: CDR1 MDHEN, CDR2 SYDVKM. The V end lost 3 bases, the J end lost 8 bases, and 13 bases lay between the germline ends. These data come from a study of early T cells in non-severe SARS-CoV-2 infection. Study-level findings and limits: In VDJdb matching, anti-spike CD8 responses were favored while private and CD4 specificities went missing.

Each cDNA molecule carried a unique molecular identifier. TCRdb called the 5' RACE reads again in MiXCR, with one record for every CDR3 protein. This sample has some 70,000 distinct CDR3 sequences; around a tenth occur once, and the top ten carry 5.9%. Source material: whole blood. The chain joins TRBV28 to TRBJ1-2; D uncertain. This clonotype originated in an adult who was a healthcare worker with PCR-confirmed SARS-CoV-2 infection or an uninfected control (not recorded which). The CDR3 reads CASSFKGWTGYTF. The CDR3 nucleotides are TGTGCCAGCAGTTTCAAGGGATGGACCGGCTACACCTTC.